The next 16 T cell receptor beta chains were all read from a single sample in a study of cytomegalovirus exposure and HLA in healthy donors. The PCR employed 60 Vbeta primers together with 13 Jbeta primers. The table came from immunoSEQ multiplex PCR; TCRdb's copy has only in-frame clones and leaves some out. The sample lists about 80,000 clones; 70% to 85% were seen once. Sequencing was done on a sample of PBMCs. These receptors were collected from a man aged 25 to 45 in good health and CMV-seronegative.

The chain links TRBV6-1 to TRBJ1-6; 10 nucleotides match TRBD1. V dropped 6 bases and J dropped 10; count of bases not matched to a gene: 9. Germline CDR1 is MNHNS and CDR2 is SASEGT. The CDR3 runs to 15 residues. The CDR3 loop is CASRGQGRGQSPLHF. DNA for the CDR3: TGTGCCAGCAGGGGACAGGGGAGAGGACAATCACCCCTCCACTTT.

The rearrangement uses TRBV5-4 and TRBJ2-1, with D maybe TRBD2 (6 bases). Trimming cost V 4 bases and J 9 bases, with 17 bases left between them. The CDR3 runs 14 residues. CDR1 and CDR2 (germline): SGHNT, YYREEE (reference sequence). The CDR3 protein is CASSPRRGTGEQFF. In DNA form, the CDR3 reads TGTGCCAGCAGCCCGCGCCGCGGGACTGGTGAGCAGTTCTTC.

The chain uses TRBV5-5 and TRBJ2-7; TRBD2 agrees at 12 bases. This CDR3 is 15 amino acids long. J was trimmed by 6 bases and V by 0 bases; bases with no gene match: 4. The V gene's germline CDR1 is SGHKS and CDR2 YYEKEE (reference sequence). CDR3 protein: CASSLGLAGATEQYF. The CDR3 DNA is TGTGCCAGCAGCTTGGGACTAGCGGGAGCAACCGAGCAGTACTTC.

CDR3 residues: CASTETGAGYTF. The CDR3 DNA is TGTGCCAGCACCGAAACAGGGGCGGGCTACACCTTC. The V call is TRBV5-4, the J call TRBJ1-2; 7 bases agree with TRBD1. Germline assignment: CDR1 SGHNT and CDR2 YYREEE (reference sequence). This CDR3 contains 12 residues. V dropped 6 bases and J dropped 8; count of bases not matched to a gene: 7.

The chain links TRBV5-5 to TRBJ1-1; 7 bases match TRBD1. This CDR3 region has 14 residues. The germline CDR1 and CDR2 sequences are SGHKS and YYEKEE (reference sequence). V lost 1 base, J lost 1 base, and 1 base stayed unmatched. The CDR3 region is CASSLTGANTEAFF. Written as DNA, the CDR3 is TGTGCCAGCAGCTTGACAGGGGCGAACACTGAAGCTTTCTTT.

The V call is TRBV5-1, the J call TRBJ1-2; D is unclear. The V gene's germline CDR1 is SGHRS and CDR2 YFSETQ. Trimming cost V 5 bases and J 2 bases, with 10 bases left between them. CDR3 length equals 13 residues. DNA for the CDR3: TGCGCCAGCAGTCCTACAGCAAACTATGGCTACACCTTC. It yields the protein CASSPTANYGYTF.

This clone was detected a few times. DNA for the CDR3: TGCGCCAGCAGCGCCGACAGGAGCTCCTACAATGAGCAGTTCTTC. Protein product: CASSADRSSYNEQFF. The gene calls are TRBV5-1 and TRBJ2-1; maybe TRBD1 (6 bases). The CDR3 runs 15 residues. The V gene lost 4 bases and the J gene lost 0 bases, with 11 bases spanning the gap. CDR1 and CDR2 (germline): SGHRS, YFSETQ.

The chain has TRBV20-1 and TRBJ2-7, with 9 bases fitting TRBD1. Per the germline V gene, CDR1 is DFQATT and CDR2 is SNEGSKA (reference sequence). Trimming at V came to 6 bases and at J to 5 bases, leaving 2 bases not matched to a gene. The CDR3 runs to 11 residues. The CDR3 is CSAGQGNEQYF. CDR3 coding DNA: TGCAGTGCCGGACAGGGGAACGAGCAGTACTTC.

This sequence joins TRBV7-2 and TRBJ2-7, with 11 bases matching TRBD2. Germline-derived CDR1 and CDR2 are SGHTA and FQGNSA. CDR3 length equals 14 residues. After removal of 4 bases from V and 7 bases from J, the junction contained 6 bases not matched to a gene. The CDR3 sequence is CASSYSGGGWEQYF. As DNA, the CDR3 is TGTGCCAGCAGCTATAGCGGGGGGGGGTGGGAGCAGTACTTC.

The chain uses TRBV27 and TRBJ1-5; 8 bases are shared with TRBD1. The germline V gene encodes CDR1 MNHEY and CDR2 SMNVEV (reference sequence). This CDR3 has 14 residues. The V gene end was trimmed by 6 bases and the J gene end by 4 bases; junction bases not matched to a gene: 5. CDR3 sequence reads: CASRSNRGNQPQHF. The CDR3 nucleotides read TGTGCCAGCAGATCTAACAGGGGGAATCAGCCCCAGCATTTT.

In this sample, this clone turned up a few times. The V gene is TRBV10-3, the J gene TRBJ2-3, with TRBD2 matching 9 bases. This CDR3 has 19 residues. The V gene's germline CDR1 is ENHRY and CDR2 SYGVKD. V gave up 4 bases and J gave up 2 bases; unmatched junction bases: 16. In DNA form, the CDR3 reads TGTGCCATCAGTGGGAAGGGAGCGGGGGGCTCCCAACTCACAGATACGCAGTATTTT. This sequence encodes CAISGKGAGGSQLTDTQYF.

This chain uses TRBV11-1 with TRBJ1-3; TRBD1 aligns across 8 bases. CDR1 and CDR2 from the germline V gene are SGHAT and FQDESV (reference sequence). The CDR3 totals 16 residues. V shed 4 bases, J shed 4 bases, and the junction held 9 bases outside the gene matches. CDR3 bases: TGTGCCAGCAGCTCCACCAGGGGGCTCGTCGGAAACACCATATATTTT. Translated, it gives CASSSTRGLVGNTIYF.

The chain employs TRBV29-1 and TRBJ2-7, with 8 bases identical to TRBD1. The CDR3 loop spans 10 amino acids. Germline-derived CDR1 and CDR2 are SQVTM and ANQGSEA. V shed 6 bases, J shed 9 bases, and the junction held 4 bases outside the gene matches. This chain's CDR3 is CSVEQGGQYF. In DNA form, the CDR3 reads TGCAGCGTCGAACAGGGGGGGCAGTACTTC.

The chain links TRBV27 to TRBJ2-7; D might be TRBD1 (6 bases). V lost 2 bases, J lost 2 bases, and 13 bases lay in between. The CDR3 totals 15 residues. CDR1 MNHEY and CDR2 SMNVEV come from the germline V gene (reference sequence). The CDR3 region has the DNA TGTGCCAGCAGTTTAGTGAGACAGGTCGCCTACGAGCAGTACTTC. This encodes CASSLVRQVAYEQYF.

This sequence joins TRBV7-2 and TRBJ2-1; 8 bases are shared with TRBD2. V was pared by 1 base and J by 15 bases, with 11 bases of the junction left unmatched. CDR1 is SGHTA, CDR2 FQGNSA, per germline. CDR3 size: 14 residues. CDR3 bases: TGTGCCAGCAGCTTAGGAATAGCGGGACGGGCTGCGTTCTTC. Translating gives CASSLGIAGRAAFF. Looking up the rest from reference TRBV7-2 and TRBJ2-1 gives the full variable domain: GAGVSQSPSNKVTEKGKDVELRCDPISGHTALYWYRQSLGQGLEFLIYFQGNSAPDKSGLPSDRFSAERTGGSVSTLTIQRTQQEDSAVYLCASSLGIAGRAAFFGPGTRLTVL.

The V gene is TRBV30, the J gene TRBJ1-4; D may be TRBD1 (5 bases). This CDR3 region has 16 residues. Germline lookup yields CDR1 GTSNPN and CDR2 SVGIG (reference sequence). Trimming left V 2 bases short and J 0 bases short, with 13 bases between. The DNA of the CDR3 is TGTGCCTGGAGTCTAGGGGTAGCTGCAACTAATGAAAAACTGTTTTTT. Its translation is CAWSLGVAATNEKLFF. The variable domain in full, with the rest retrieved from reference TRBV30 and TRBJ1-4, is SQTIHQWPATLVQPVGSPLSLECTVEGTSNPNLYWYRQAAGRGLQLLFYSVGIGQISSEVPQNLSASRPQDRQFILSSKKLLLSDSGFYLCAWSLGVAATNEKLFFGSGTQLSVL.